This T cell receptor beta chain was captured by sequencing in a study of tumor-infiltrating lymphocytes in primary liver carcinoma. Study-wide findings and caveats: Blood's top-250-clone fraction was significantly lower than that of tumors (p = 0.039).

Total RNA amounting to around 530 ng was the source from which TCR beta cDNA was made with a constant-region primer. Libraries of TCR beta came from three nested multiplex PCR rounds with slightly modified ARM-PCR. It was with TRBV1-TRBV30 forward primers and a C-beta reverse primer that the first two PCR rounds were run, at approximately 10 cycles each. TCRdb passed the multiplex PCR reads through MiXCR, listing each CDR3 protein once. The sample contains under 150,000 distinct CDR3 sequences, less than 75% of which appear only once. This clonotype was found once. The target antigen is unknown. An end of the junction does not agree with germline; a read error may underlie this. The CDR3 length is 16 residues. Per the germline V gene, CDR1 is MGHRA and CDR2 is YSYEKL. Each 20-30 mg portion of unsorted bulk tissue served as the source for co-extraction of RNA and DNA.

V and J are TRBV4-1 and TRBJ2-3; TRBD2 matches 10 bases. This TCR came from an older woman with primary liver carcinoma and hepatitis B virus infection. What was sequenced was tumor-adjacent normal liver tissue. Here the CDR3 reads CVSSQTGLANTDMQYF. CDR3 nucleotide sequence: TGCGTCAGCAGCCAGACGGGACTAGCGAATACAGATATGCAGTATTTT.